A single sample is the source of the 32 T cell receptor beta chains below, sequenced in a study of blood T cell repertoires in COVID-19. Only in-frame clones appear in the TCRdb table, and some are missing; sequencing was by immunoSEQ multiplex PCR. Of about 260,000 clones in the sample, 70% to 85% were seen once. The source material was peripheral blood. Receptor source: a woman aged 80 or over with acute or convalescent COVID-19.

The V gene is TRBV6-5, the J gene TRBJ1-2; 7 bases fit TRBD1. J lost 2 bases, V lost 6 bases, and 3 bases had no gene match. The CDR3 loop spans 13 amino acids. The germline gives CDR1 MNHEY, CDR2 SVGAGI. CDR3 sequence (DNA): TGTGCCAGCAGCGGGACAGAGAACTATGGCTACACCTTC. This gives the protein CASSGTENYGYTF.

The rearrangement joins TRBV19 to TRBJ1-5; 10 bases line up with TRBD1. The CDR3 loop spans 14 amino acids. CDR1 LNHDA and CDR2 SQIVND come from the germline V gene (reference sequence). The ends lost 6 bases at V and 7 bases at J; junction bases unmatched: 6. The CDR3 protein is CASRDPGQGQPQHF. In DNA form, the CDR3 reads TGTGCCAGTAGGGACCCGGGACAGGGGCAGCCCCAGCATTTT.

The V call is TRBV4-1, the J call TRBJ1-4, with a possible D match to TRBD1 (5 bases). V was pared by 0 bases and J by 0 bases, with 8 bases between. The CDR3 loop spans 16 amino acids. Germline CDR1 is MGHRA and CDR2 is YSYEKL. CDR3 in DNA: TGCGCCAGCAGCCAAGACAGGGTTGCAACTAATGAAAAACTGTTTTTT. The encoded protein is CASSQDRVATNEKLFF.

This clone was seen more than once but under ten times. The rearrangement links TRBV4-2 to TRBJ2-2; 7 positions match TRBD2. This CDR3 has 17 amino acids. Germline lookup yields CDR1 LGHNA and CDR2 YNFKEQ. Unmatched junction bases numbered 8, after V lost 4 bases and J lost 0 bases. The CDR3 is CASSRSSGPSNTGELFF. The CDR3 DNA is TGTGCCAGCAGCCGATCTAGCGGCCCATCGAACACCGGGGAGCTGTTTTTT.

Only a few counts were recorded for this clone. The J gene is TRBJ1-2, the V gene TRBV4-2, with TRBD1 matching over 8 bases. The CDR3 length is 14 residues. V shed 4 bases, J shed 4 bases, and the junction held 5 bases outside the gene matches. Germline V gene lookup returns CDR1 LGHNA and CDR2 YNFKEQ. CDR3 DNA: TGTGCCAGCAGCCTAGACAGGGGCCCCTATGGCTACACCTTC. It specifies CASSLDRGPYGYTF.

This clone was seen only a few times. Other DNA sequences in the sample encode the same CDR3. This chain connects TRBV19 to TRBJ1-5; TRBD1 is a possible D gene (6 bases). V lost 6 bases to trimming and J lost 0 bases, with 18 bases between them. Germline V CDR1 and CDR2: LNHDA, SQIVND (reference sequence). CDR3 length: 17 residues. The CDR3 DNA follows: TGTGCCAGTAGCGTCACAGGGAGCCGTTATAGCAATCAGCCCCAGCATTTT. It is translated as CASSVTGSRYSNQPQHF.

The rearrangement uses TRBV4-2 and TRBJ2-1; 12 bases agree with TRBD2. The CDR3 is 16 amino acids. Germline lookup yields CDR1 LGHNA and CDR2 YNFKEQ. Trimming removed 3 bases from V and 0 bases from J; junction bases left unmatched: 0. The CDR3 DNA reads TGTGCCAGCAGCCAGACTAGCGGGAGCTCCTACAATGAGCAGTTCTTC. Its translation is CASSQTSGSSYNEQFF.

This chain connects TRBV7-6 to TRBJ1-2, with 7 bases aligning to TRBD1. The CDR3 covers 14 residues. V was clipped by 1 base and J by 3 bases; unmatched bases: 2. CDR1 and CDR2 (germline): SGHVS, FNYEAQ. The DNA of the CDR3 is TGTGCCAGCAGCTTAGGGACAGGAGACTATGGCTACACCTTC. Its translation is CASSLGTGDYGYTF.

The chain is built from TRBV5-1 and TRBJ2-3; 10 bases line up with TRBD1. J lost 2 bases, V lost 0 bases, and 3 bases had no gene match. This CDR3 has 16 residues. CDR1 SGHRS and CDR2 YFSETQ come from the germline V gene. The CDR3 is CASSLVGQGITDTQYF. As DNA, the CDR3 is TGCGCCAGCAGCTTGGTGGGACAGGGGATCACAGATACGCAGTATTTT.

The gene calls are TRBV5-8 and TRBJ2-7; 8 positions match TRBD2. CDR1 is SGHTS and CDR2 is YDEGEE in the germline V gene. The CDR3 is 17 amino acids. V lost 0 bases, J lost 0 bases, and 8 bases stayed unmatched. This CDR3 reads CASSLARLARGSYEQYF. The DNA for the CDR3 is TGTGCCAGCAGCTTGGCGAGACTAGCGCGGGGCTCCTACGAGCAGTACTTC. Looking up the rest from reference TRBV5-8 and TRBJ2-7 gives the full variable domain: EAGVTQSPTHLIKTRGQQATLRCSPISGHTSVYWYQQALGLGLQFLLWYDEGEERNRGNFPPRFSGRQFPNYSSELNVNALELEDSALYLCASSLARLARGSYEQYFGPGTRLTVT.

This chain connects TRBV3-1 (or the pseudogene TRBV3-2) to TRBJ1-4, with TRBD1 identical over 12 bases. The V segment lost 4 bases and the J segment 0 bases; nucleotides outside the gene matches: 6. The CDR3 runs 18 residues. Per the germline V gene, CDR1 is LGHDT and CDR2 is YNNKEL (reference sequence). The DNA for the CDR3 is TGTGCCAGCAGCCCGCGGGGGACAGGGGGCGCAACTAATGAAAAACTGTTTTTT. Protein: CASSPRGTGGATNEKLFF.

The DNA for the CDR3 is TGTGCCAGCAGCTTCCCCCCCCACTACGAGCAGTACTTC. It yields the protein CASSFPPHYEQYF. This chain links TRBV7-2 with TRBJ2-7; no firm D call. The V and J ends lost 3 bases and 3 bases respectively, with 9 bases between them. CDR1 and CDR2 (germline): SGHTA, FQGNSA. The CDR3 is 13 amino acids.

In its sample, this clone was seen a few times. This chain links TRBV5-4 with TRBJ2-3; 13 nucleotides match TRBD2. CDR3 length equals 20 residues. The germline V gene encodes CDR1 SGHNT and CDR2 YYREEE (reference sequence). J lost 2 bases, V lost 4 bases, and 16 bases had no gene match. As DNA, the CDR3 is TGTGCCAGCAGCCCCGTACGAGGGACTAGCGGGACCAAGCACACAGATACGCAGTATTTT. This gives the protein CASSPVRGTSGTKHTDTQYF.

The DNA for the CDR3 is TGTGCCAGCAGCCCGTTGGAGGTTAACTATGGCTACACCTTC. Its translation is CASSPLEVNYGYTF. V and J are TRBV9 and TRBJ1-2; D unclear. The CDR3 totals 14 residues. CDR1 and CDR2 (germline): SGDLS, YYNGEE. Trimming cost V 4 bases and J 1 base, with 11 bases left between them.

This rearrangement joins TRBV7-3 to TRBJ2-2; D unclear. The CDR3 contains 13 residues. Germline loops: CDR1 SGHTA, CDR2 FQGTGA. Between the trimmed V and J ends, which lost 5 bases and 8 bases, there was a span of 12 bases. In DNA, the CDR3 is TGTGCCAGCAGCGGCACTACCTCTGGGGAGCTGTTTTTT. Its translation: CASSGTTSGELFF. The entire variable domain, with the rest obtained from reference TRBV7-3 and TRBJ2-2, is as follows: GAGVSQTPSNKVTEKGKYVELRCDPISGHTALYWYRQSLGQGPEFLIYFQGTGAADDSGLPNDRFFAVRPEGSVSTLKIQRTERGDSAVYLCASSGTTSGELFFGEGSRLTVL.

This chain connects TRBV7-2 to TRBJ2-5; 12 nucleotides agree with TRBD2. The germline CDR1 and CDR2 sequences are SGHTA and FQGNSA. The CDR3 extends over 18 amino acids. Trimming removed 1 base from V and 5 bases from J; junction bases left unmatched: 11. The CDR3: CASSLGVSSGGAGETQYF. CDR3 sequence (DNA): TGTGCCAGCAGCTTAGGAGTGTCTAGCGGGGGGGCAGGCGAGACCCAGTACTTC.

Only a few counts were recorded for this clone. CDR3 bases: TGTGCCTGGAGTCCCAGGACAGGGTCGAGTTCACCCCTCCACTTT. This sequence encodes CAWSPRTGSSSPLHF. J is TRBJ1-6 and V is TRBV30; TRBD1 matches 8 bases. Per the germline V gene, CDR1 is GTSNPN and CDR2 is SVGIG (reference sequence). The junction had 9 bases not matched to a gene; V was cut back by 2 bases and J by 9 bases. CDR3 length: 15 residues.

On this clone itself: This sample also contains other DNA sequences that code for the same CDR3. The chain joins TRBV5-1 to TRBJ1-2; D unclear. Germline assignment: CDR1 SGHRS and CDR2 YFSETQ. The V gene lost 0 bases and the J gene lost 2 bases, with 8 bases spanning the gap. The CDR3 is 14 residues long. The CDR3 DNA follows: TGCGCCAGCAGCTTGGGCCCGGGAAACTATGGCTACACCTTC. Amino acid sequence: CASSLGPGNYGYTF. The full variable domain, rest sourced from reference TRBV5-1 and TRBJ1-2, is KAGVTQTPRYLIKTRGQQVTLSCSPISGHRSVSWYQQTPGQGLQFLFEYFSETQRNKGNFPGRFSGRQFSNSRSEMNVSTLELGDSALYLCASSLGPGNYGYTFGSGTRLTVV.

This chain connects TRBV6-4 to TRBJ2-3, with TRBD2 matching 8 bases. The germline V gene has CDR1 MRHNA and CDR2 SNTAGT. The CDR3 spans 14 residues. With 5 bases clipped from V and 2 bases from J, the junction kept 3 bases outside the gene matches. The CDR3 bases are TGTGCCAGCAGTCCCGGGGGGGCCACAGATACGCAGTATTTT. The encoded protein is CASSPGGATDTQYF.

The chain recombines TRBV13 with TRBJ2-1; tentatively, D is TRBD2 (6 bases). The CDR3 covers 15 residues. Germline V CDR1 and CDR2: PRHDT, FYEKMQ (reference sequence). Trimming removed 0 bases at V and 6 bases at J, with 12 bases between. In DNA, the CDR3 is TGTGCCAGCAGCTTAGGCCGGGGGAAAGGCAATGAGCAGTTCTTC. Residues: CASSLGRGKGNEQFF.

The genes are TRBV10-1 and TRBJ1-6, with D possibly matching TRBD1 (6 bases). Trimming left V 2 bases short and J 9 bases short, with 17 bases between. The germline V gene has CDR1 WNHNN and CDR2 SYGVQD (reference sequence). This CDR3 is built from 16 residues. The CDR3, as DNA: TGCGCCAGCAGTGAGCACTTAGGACAGTACGGTTCACCCCTCCACTTT. This sequence encodes CASSEHLGQYGSPLHF.

The CDR3 coding sequence is TGCGCCAGCAGCCAAGATTGGGATGGGACAGGGTACTACGAGCAGTACTTC. Protein sequence: CASSQDWDGTGYYEQYF. The chain carries TRBV4-3 and TRBJ2-7, with 9 bases that match TRBD1. V shed 0 bases, J shed 3 bases, and the junction held 9 bases outside the gene matches. CDR1 is LGHNA and CDR2 is YSLEER in the germline V gene. The CDR3 spans 17 residues.

In this sample, this clone turned up once. The DNA of the CDR3 is TGTGCCAGCAGCCGACAGGTACTCTATGGCTACACCTTC. This translates into CASSRQVLYGYTF. V is TRBV28 and J is TRBJ1-2, with D perhaps TRBD1 (6 bases). V lost 6 bases and J 4 bases, leaving 12 bases between the germline ends. The CDR3 totals 13 residues. Germline V gene data show CDR1 as MDHEN and CDR2 as SYDVKM.

The chain links TRBV6-6 to TRBJ1-1; D remains unclear. CDR3 length: 12 residues. The germline V gene encodes CDR1 MNHNY and CDR2 SVGAGI (reference sequence). V lost 6 bases, J lost 8 bases, and 13 bases lay in between. CDR3 protein: CASSLLGVEAFF. CDR3 DNA sequence: TGTGCCAGCAGCTTATTAGGAGTGGAAGCTTTCTTT.

The V and J genes are TRBV30 and TRBJ1-4; a weak D match, TRBD1 (5 bases). The CDR3 spans 12 residues. The germline gives CDR1 GTSNPN, CDR2 SVGIG (reference sequence). V lost 3 bases, J lost 8 bases, and 10 bases lay in between. CDR3 in DNA: TGTGCCTGGAGGTCCCGGGGGGAAAAACTGTTTTTT. Translation: CAWRSRGEKLFF.

This clone was detected a few times. The CDR3 DNA reads as TGCGCCAGCAGCCAGGCGACAGGAATCTCTAGCACAGATACGCAGTATTTT. Its translation is CASSQATGISSTDTQYF. The rearrangement links TRBV4-1 to TRBJ2-3; weak D call: TRBD1 (6 bases). Germline V gives CDR1 MGHRA, CDR2 YSYEKL. The CDR3 covers 17 residues. Trimming removed 3 bases at V and 0 bases at J, with 16 bases between.

The chain recombines TRBV7-8 with TRBJ1-1; D gene uncertain. Germline V gene lookup returns CDR1 SGHVS and CDR2 FQNEAQ. The CDR3 length is 13 residues. V lost 1 base and J lost 0, with 3 bases in between. DNA of the CDR3: TGTGCCAGCAGCTTAGTAGTGAACACTGAAGCTTTCTTT. This codes for CASSLVVNTEAFF.

This clone was seen more than once but under ten times. This chain uses TRBV7-2 with TRBJ2-1, with D perhaps matching TRBD2 (6 bases). Looked up from germline, CDR1 is SGHTA and CDR2 is FQGNSA. This CDR3 is built from 14 residues. Trimming left V 1 base short and J 10 bases short, with 14 bases between. CDR3 DNA sequence: TGTGCCAGCAGCTTAGAGAGGCTCCGGGGGGAGCAGTTCTTC. Encoded protein: CASSLERLRGEQFF.

V gene TRBV18 combines with J gene TRBJ2-3; D remains unclear. Trimming stripped 6 bases from V and 2 bases from J, with 3 bases between. Germline CDR1 is KGHSH and CDR2 is LQKENI. The CDR3 contains 11 residues. The CDR3 DNA reads as TGTGCCAGCTCTTACACAGATACGCAGTATTTT. The encoded protein is CASSYTDTQYF. The variable domain in full, with the rest retrieved from reference TRBV18 and TRBJ2-3, is NAGVMQNPRHLVRRRGQEARLRCSPMKGHSHVYWYRQLPEEGLKFMVYLQKENIIDESGMPKERFSAEFPKEGPSILRIQQVVRGDSAAYFCASSYTDTQYFGPGTRLTVL.

The chain uses TRBV5-4 and TRBJ2-1, with TRBD2 matching 9 bases. Germline V gene data show CDR1 as SGHNT and CDR2 as YYREEE (reference sequence). The CDR3 sequence is 13 residues long. V trimming: 2 bases; J trimming: 12 bases; junction bases outside the gene matches: 6. The CDR3 DNA sequence: TGTGCCAGCAGCTTCGCGGGAGGGCAGGGGCAGTTCTTC. Its protein is CASSFAGGQGQFF.

The CDR3 loop reads CASSLGGQSGSYEQYF. The CDR3 DNA reads as TGCGCCAGCAGCTTGGGGGGACAGTCAGGATCCTACGAGCAGTACTTC. The rearrangement uses TRBV5-1 and TRBJ2-7; TRBD1 aligns across 7 bases. The CDR3 has 16 amino acids. CDR1 SGHRS and CDR2 YFSETQ come from the germline V gene. The V segment lost 0 bases and the J segment 1 base; nucleotides outside the gene matches: 7. Combining the CDR3 with reference TRBV5-1 and TRBJ2-7 gives the whole variable domain KAGVTQTPRYLIKTRGQQVTLSCSPISGHRSVSWYQQTPGQGLQFLFEYFSETQRNKGNFPGRFSGRQFSNSRSEMNVSTLELGDSALYLCASSLGGQSGSYEQYFGPGTRLTVT.

J is TRBJ1-6 and V is TRBV2; 10 nucleotides line up with TRBD1. CDR3 length: 15 residues. The germline V gene has CDR1 SNHLY and CDR2 FYNNEI. With 0 bases clipped from V and 10 bases from J, the junction kept 3 bases outside the gene matches. CDR3: CASSEAGQGISPLHF. The DNA of the CDR3 is TGTGCCAGCAGTGAAGCGGGACAGGGGATCTCACCCCTCCACTTT.